This T cell receptor beta chain is drawn from a study of cytomegalovirus exposure and HLA in healthy donors. Study findings and constraints: The authors listed 180 or so TCR beta chains as cytomegalovirus-associated.

With regard to this clone: Its matching antigen is unknown.

The table came from immunoSEQ multiplex PCR; TCRdb's copy has only in-frame clones and leaves some out. The data show 260,000 or so clones, with 80% to 90% seen just once and 2.6% held by the top ten. Material: PBMCs. The receptor was derived from a man younger than 35 in good health and CMV-seronegative.

The CDR3 DNA follows: TGTGCCAGCAGGAAACAGGGGACTAATGAAAAACTGTTTTTT. This sequence encodes CASRKQGTNEKLFF. This chain connects TRBV6-5 to TRBJ1-4, with 7 positions matching TRBD1. CDR1 is MNHEY and CDR2 is SVGAGI in the germline V gene. The CDR3 totals 14 residues. J was trimmed by 2 bases and V by 6 bases; bases with no gene match: 3.